The 30 T cell receptor beta chains in this list originate from one sample, sequenced in a study of human thymus T cells. TCRdb's table, derived via immunoSEQ multiplex PCR, lists solely in-frame clones and lacks some. The table lists tens of thousands of clones, 85% to 95% of them singletons, with around 0.03% in the top ten. Thymic resections from corrective heart surgery supplied the tissue. The specimen was thymus tissue. The receptors derive from a girl in the first two years of life with a congenital heart defect but otherwise immunologically healthy.

This clone was counted once. The chain employs TRBV11-2 and TRBJ2-7; D is possibly TRBD1 (6 bases). Per germline, CDR1 SGHAT and CDR2 FQNNGV. Trimming took off 1 base at V and 3 bases at J, with 25 bases between the two ends. The CDR3 spans 19 residues. CDR3 loop: CASSLAKTQKTGRCYEQYF. CDR3 bases: TGTGCCAGCAGCTTAGCAAAAACGCAAAAGACAGGTCGATGCTACGAGCAGTACTTC.

The chain has TRBV27 and TRBJ2-1; 13 bases fit TRBD2. Germline assignment: CDR1 MNHEY and CDR2 SMNVEV (reference sequence). After removal of 6 bases from V and 3 bases from J, the junction contained 8 bases not matched to a gene. The CDR3 is made up of 17 amino acids. The CDR3 here is CASRPGTSGIHYNEQFF. CDR3 DNA: TGTGCCAGCAGGCCCGGGACTAGCGGGATACACTACAATGAGCAGTTCTTC.

This chain links TRBV6-1 with TRBJ2-7; the D gene is possibly TRBD2 (5 bases). The CDR3 runs to 15 residues. Trimming cost V 4 bases and J 2 bases, with 15 bases left between them. Germline CDR1 and CDR2: MNHNS and SASEGT. CDR3 residues: CASSGRTLRTYEQYF. In nucleotides, the CDR3 is TGTGCCAGCAGTGGAAGGACTCTCAGGACCTACGAGCAGTACTTC.

DNA of the CDR3: TGTGCCAGTAGTATAGGGAATTGGGGGCCCGGCGAGCAGTACTTC. Translation: CASSIGNWGPGEQYF. V is TRBV19 and J is TRBJ2-7; a possible D gene is TRBD1 (6 bases). Between the trimmed V and J ends, which lost 1 base and 6 bases, there was a span of 16 bases. The CDR3 spans 15 residues. Germline-derived CDR1 and CDR2 are LNHDA and SQIVND (reference sequence).

J is TRBJ2-7 and V is TRBV27, with 8 bases fitting TRBD1. The CDR3 has 15 residues. Germline CDR1 MNHEY, CDR2 SMNVEV (reference sequence). The V gene end was trimmed by 6 bases and the J gene end by 3 bases; junction bases not matched to a gene: 10. CDR3 sequence reads: CASSSLRDRIYEQYF. The CDR3 coding sequence is TGTGCCAGCAGCTCTTTAAGGGACAGGATCTACGAGCAGTACTTC.

This chain links TRBV5-1 with TRBJ2-1, with no clear D. Germline CDR1 reads SGHRS; CDR2 reads YFSETQ. Trimming left V 2 bases short and J 9 bases short, with 18 bases between. The CDR3 sequence is 15 residues long. CDR3 nucleotide sequence: TGCGCCAGCAGCTTCGGAGCGTGGGGTCCTGGTGAGCAGTTCTTC. Amino acid sequence: CASSFGAWGPGEQFF.

The chain employs TRBV29-1 and TRBJ2-5, with a tentative D call TRBD2 (6 bases). CDR3 size: 14 residues. Germline V gene lookup returns CDR1 SQVTM and CDR2 ANQGSEA. V lost 2 bases, J lost 1 base, and 11 bases lay in between. CDR3 protein: CSVEQEGSQETQYF. For the CDR3, the DNA is TGCAGCGTTGAACAGGAGGGCTCCCAAGAGACCCAGTACTTC.

This chain connects TRBV18 to TRBJ2-7; 9 nucleotides match TRBD1. Losses at the gene ends were 3 bases for V and 2 bases for J; bases not matched to a gene: 8. The V gene's germline CDR1 is KGHSH and CDR2 LQKENI. The CDR3 covers 16 residues. CDR3 in DNA: TGTGCCAGCTCACCCCCACGGGACAGGGTCCCCTACGAGCAGTACTTC. It specifies CASSPPRDRVPYEQYF.

The count of this clone is one. V and J are TRBV28 and TRBJ2-2, with unresolved D. V lost 7 bases, J lost 1 base, and 7 bases lay in between. CDR3 length: 13 amino acids. From germline, CDR1 is MDHEN and CDR2 SYDVKM. The CDR3 loop is CASTMRNTGELFF. DNA for the CDR3: TGTGCCAGCACCATGAGGAACACCGGGGAGCTGTTTTTT.

The gene calls are TRBV25-1 and TRBJ2-2, with D possibly matching TRBD2 (6 bases). Per the germline V gene, CDR1 is MGHDK and CDR2 is SYGVNS. V lost 3 bases and J lost 2, with 13 bases in between. The CDR3 has 16 amino acids. As DNA, the CDR3 is TGTGCCAGCAGTGAGGTGGGAGGCAAAAACACCGGGGAGCTGTTTTTT. Translated, it gives CASSEVGGKNTGELFF.

The rearrangement joins TRBV7-2 to TRBJ2-5, with 8 bases identical to TRBD2. Germline values: CDR1 SGHTA, CDR2 FQGNSA. V trimming: 0 bases; J trimming: 2 bases; junction bases outside the gene matches: 17. The CDR3 has 20 amino acids. CDR3 region: CASSLASGGRASRHQETQYF. The CDR3 nucleotides are TGTGCCAGCAGCTTAGCTTCGGGGGGGCGGGCGTCACGGCATCAAGAGACCCAGTACTTC.

The V gene is TRBV28, the J gene TRBJ2-1, with D perhaps TRBD1 or TRBD2 (6 bases each). Germline CDR1 MDHEN, CDR2 SYDVKM. The CDR3 is 13 residues long. This chain's CDR3 is CAGGQGSYNEQFF. In DNA form, the CDR3 reads TGTGCAGGGGGGCAGGGCTCCTACAATGAGCAGTTCTTC.

The V call is TRBV5-6, the J call TRBJ1-1, with TRBD1 matching 8 bases. CDR1 and CDR2 from the germline V gene are SGHDT and YYEEEE. The CDR3 loop spans 17 amino acids. Unmatched junction bases numbered 11, after V lost 0 bases and J lost 4 bases. As DNA, the CDR3 is TGTGCCAGCAGCTTGGAGCAGGGGGCTACAGTGGGCACTGAAGCTTTCTTT. Encoded protein: CASSLEQGATVGTEAFF.

The V gene is TRBV19, the J gene TRBJ2-7; unclear D gene. CDR1 LNHDA and CDR2 SQIVND come from the germline V gene (reference sequence). The CDR3 contains 18 residues. V dropped 2 bases and J dropped 2 bases, with 22 bases sitting between them. Here the CDR3 reads CASSISSNRTIIPYEQYF. The CDR3 DNA follows: TGTGCCAGTAGTATAAGTAGTAATCGGACGATCATTCCCTACGAGCAGTACTTC.

J is TRBJ2-6 and V is TRBV27, with D possibly being TRBD1 (7 bases). V was shortened by 6 bases and J by 0 bases, with 21 bases between the two germline ends. Germline loops: CDR1 MNHEY, CDR2 SMNVEV (reference sequence). The CDR3 sequence is 19 residues long. CDR3 amino acids: CASRNRGTEPSSGANVLTF. Here the CDR3 DNA reads TGTGCCAGCAGAAACCGGGGGACAGAACCGAGCTCTGGGGCCAACGTCCTGACTTTC. The full variable domain, in which reference TRBV27 and TRBJ2-6 provide the parts outside the CDR3, is EAQVTQNPRYLITVTGKKLTVTCSQNMNHEYMSWYRQDPGLGLRQIYYSMNVEVTDKGDVPEGYKVSRKEKRNFPLILESPSPNQTSLYFCASRNRGTEPSSGANVLTFGAGSRLTVL.

The rearrangement joins TRBV5-4 to TRBJ1-1, with TRBD1 matching over 8 bases. There are 15 residues in the CDR3. V lost 5 bases, J lost 1 base, and 7 bases stayed unmatched. The germline CDR1 and CDR2 sequences are SGHNT and YYREEE (reference sequence). The CDR3 bases are TGTGCCAGCAGGTCCATAGGACAGGGGAACACTGAAGCTTTCTTT. Translated: CASRSIGQGNTEAFF.

As DNA, the CDR3 is TGCGCCAGCAGCCCTTTGGACAGGGTCACCTACAATGAGCAGTTCTTC. Its protein product is CASSPLDRVTYNEQFF. The chain couples TRBV5-1 to TRBJ2-1; 8 bases fit TRBD1. J lost 2 bases, V lost 4 bases, and 8 bases had no gene match. Germline V CDR1 and CDR2: SGHRS, YFSETQ. This CDR3 contains 16 residues.

The V and J genes are TRBV25-1 and TRBJ2-6; D gene uncertain. Trimming took off 5 bases at V and 2 bases at J, with 19 bases between the two ends. This CDR3 comprises 18 residues. CDR1 MGHDK and CDR2 SYGVNS come from the germline V gene. The CDR3 spells CASSPHHPDGPGANVLTF. The CDR3 DNA sequence: TGTGCCAGCAGTCCTCACCATCCCGATGGCCCTGGGGCCAACGTCCTGACTTTC.

The V gene is TRBV27, the J gene TRBJ2-3; TRBD2 might be the D (6 bases). Germline lookup yields CDR1 MNHEY and CDR2 SMNVEV (reference sequence). V lost 1 base and J 4 bases, leaving 15 bases between the germline ends. The CDR3 totals 16 residues. CDR3: CASSLWSGEGPDTQYF. CDR3 in DNA: TGTGCCAGCAGTTTATGGTCGGGAGAGGGCCCAGATACGCAGTATTTT.

This rearrangement joins TRBV10-3 to TRBJ2-5; 8 bases are shared with TRBD2. The CDR3 runs 15 residues. CDR1 is ENHRY and CDR2 is SYGVKD in the germline V gene. Trimming at V came to 0 bases and at J to 5 bases, leaving 5 bases not matched to a gene. CDR3 bases: TGTGCCATCAGTGAGTCGGGGGGGACTAGGGAGACCCAGTACTTC. It yields the protein CAISESGGTRETQYF.

This chain connects TRBV5-1 to TRBJ2-3; TRBD2 matches 9 bases. The CDR3 loop spans 15 amino acids. Germline CDR1 is SGHRS and CDR2 is YFSETQ. V was clipped by 4 bases and J by 0 bases; unmatched bases: 3. The CDR3 sequence: CASSPGLASTDTQYF. As DNA, the CDR3 is TGCGCCAGCAGCCCGGGACTAGCAAGCACAGATACGCAGTATTTT.

The genes are TRBV28 and TRBJ2-7; 8 bases line up with TRBD1. The V segment lost 8 bases and the J segment 3 bases; nucleotides outside the gene matches: 18. CDR1 MDHEN and CDR2 SYDVKM come from the germline V gene. This CDR3 has 17 residues. CDR3 DNA sequence: TGTGCCAGCTTTCCGCGCGGACAGGGAACAACTTTCTACGAGCAGTACTTC. Protein: CASFPRGQGTTFYEQYF.

This chain links TRBV9 with TRBJ1-4, with D perhaps matching TRBD1 (6 bases). Germline assignment: CDR1 SGDLS and CDR2 YYNGEE. Between the trimmed V and J ends, which lost 2 bases and 1 base, there was a span of 12 bases. This CDR3 spans 16 amino acids. The CDR3 sequence is CASSVGRGRTNEKLFF. The CDR3 region has the DNA TGTGCCAGCAGCGTGGGCAGGGGAAGAACTAATGAAAAACTGTTTTTT.

This clone was observed a single time. CDR3 DNA: TGCGCCAGCAGCCTTTGGGGACCGAGTCGGGATACGCAGTATTTT. Its protein is CASSLWGPSRDTQYF. The chain is built from TRBV4-3 and TRBJ2-3; TRBD1 or TRBD2 may be the D gene (5 bases each). Trimming pared 4 bases from V and 6 bases from J, leaving 17 bases between. CDR3 length equals 15 residues. Germline values: CDR1 LGHNA, CDR2 YSLEER.

This chain links TRBV30 with TRBJ1-2; no clear D. V shed 0 bases and J shed 0 bases, with 8 bases lying between them. CDR3 length: 14 residues. Germline V gives CDR1 GTSNPN, CDR2 SVGIG (reference sequence). The CDR3 bases are TGTGCCTGGAGTGTACGCAGCGCTAACTATGGCTACACCTTC. It encodes CAWSVRSANYGYTF.

V gene TRBV28 combines with J gene TRBJ2-2; D may be TRBD1 (6 bases). The CDR3 has 18 amino acids. CDR1 is MDHEN, CDR2 SYDVKM, per germline. The ends were cut back, 4 bases at V and 3 bases at J, with 21 bases in the middle. Written as DNA, the CDR3 is TGTGCCAGCAGTTCATCGTTCCGGACAGTCGGGTACACCGGGGAGCTGTTTTTT. Protein: CASSSSFRTVGYTGELFF.

The chain employs TRBV29-1 and TRBJ1-5; no firm D call. V lost 7 bases and J 0 bases, leaving 7 bases between the germline ends. The CDR3 has 12 amino acids. Germline V gene sequence: CDR1 SQVTM, CDR2 ANQGSEA. CDR3 nucleotide sequence: TGCAGCGCCAGCGATAGCAATCAGCCCCAGCATTTT. Its translation: CSASDSNQPQHF. Complete variable domain (other parts from reference TRBV29-1 and TRBJ1-5): SAVISQKPSRDICQRGTSLTIQCQVDSQVTMMFWYRQQPGQSLTLIATANQGSEATYESGFVIDKFPISRPNLTFSTLTVSNMSPEDSSIYLCSASDSNQPQHFGDGTRLSIL.

The chain links TRBV7-9 to TRBJ2-7, with TRBD2 matching over 8 bases. CDR1 is SEHNR and CDR2 is FQNEAQ in the germline V gene (reference sequence). The V and J ends lost 2 bases and 2 bases, in that order; junction bases with no gene match: 8. This CDR3 has 16 amino acids. In DNA, the CDR3 is TGTGCCAGCAGCTTAAATAGCGGGGTCTTAACCTACGAGCAGTACTTC. Residues: CASSLNSGVLTYEQYF.

This clone was picked up one time. This chain links TRBV6-5 with TRBJ2-1, with TRBD2 identical over 7 bases. The V segment lost 4 bases and the J segment 5 bases; nucleotides outside the gene matches: 2. The length of the CDR3 is 13 residues. CDR1 MNHEY and CDR2 SVGAGI come from the germline V gene. The CDR3 sequence is CASSSAGNNEQFF. DNA of the CDR3: TGTGCCAGCAGTTCAGCGGGGAACAATGAGCAGTTCTTC.

The count of this clone is one. J is TRBJ2-7 and V is TRBV28; 7 positions agree with TRBD1. The CDR3 sequence is 15 residues long. After removal of 4 bases from V and 1 base from J, the junction contained 7 bases not matched to a gene. Germline values: CDR1 MDHEN, CDR2 SYDVKM. This chain's CDR3 is CASSSRTGGSYEQYF. The CDR3 DNA reads TGTGCCAGCAGTTCCCGGACAGGTGGGTCCTACGAGCAGTACTTC.